This TCR beta chain was captured by sequencing in a study of T cells in narcolepsy. Study details: Enrolled donors included narcolepsy type 1 or type 2 patients and healthy controls.

The repertoire was sequenced with immunoSEQ multiplex PCR; TCRdb's copy has only in-frame clones and lacks some. The table records approximately 40,000 clones, 70% to 90% of them present only once. As to this clone: Its antigen is not identified.

The study's findings and limits: Blood of same and different patients, but not healthy controls, reportedly held recurring autoreactive clonotypes. HCRT-specific and TRIB2-specific autoreactive clonotypes appeared among same-patient CSF and blood CD4+ clonotypes. Some memory CD4+ repertoires had no autoreactive clone sequences.

The receptor was derived from a human donor with narcolepsy. The specimen sequenced was CD45RA- memory CD4+ T cells from PBMCs.

The CDR3: CASSPGLNSGNTIYF. In nucleotides, the CDR3 is TGCGCCAGCAGCCCGGGACTGAACTCTGGAAACACCATATATTTT. The chain combines TRBV5-1 with TRBJ1-3; possibly TRBD1 for D (5 bases). The V end was cut by 4 bases, the J end by 0 bases, with 11 bases between. The CDR3 totals 15 residues. Germline V CDR1 and CDR2: SGHRS, YFSETQ. The full variable domain, its missing parts supplied by reference TRBV5-1 and TRBJ1-3, is KAGVTQTPRYLIKTRGQQVTLSCSPISGHRSVSWYQQTPGQGLQFLFEYFSETQRNKGNFPGRFSGRQFSNSRSEMNVSTLELGDSALYLCASSPGLNSGNTIYFGEGSWLTVV.